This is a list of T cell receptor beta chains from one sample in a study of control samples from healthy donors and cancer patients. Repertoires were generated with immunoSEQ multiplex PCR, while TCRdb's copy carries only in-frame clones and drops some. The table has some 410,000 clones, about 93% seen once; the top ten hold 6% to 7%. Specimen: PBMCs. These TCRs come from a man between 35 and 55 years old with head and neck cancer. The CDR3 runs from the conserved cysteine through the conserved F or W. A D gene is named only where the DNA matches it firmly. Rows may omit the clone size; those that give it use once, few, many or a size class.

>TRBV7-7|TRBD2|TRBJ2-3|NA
CASSLGTSADTQYF
TGTGCTAGCAGCTTAGGGACTAGCGCAGATACGCAGTATTTT
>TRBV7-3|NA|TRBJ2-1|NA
CASSLGRWDEQFF
TGTGCCAGCAGCTTGGGCAGGTGGGATGAGCAGTTCTTC
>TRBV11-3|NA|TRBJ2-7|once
CASSPPGMPYEQYF
TGTGCCAGCAGCCCTCCCGGGATGCCCTACGAGCAGTACTTC
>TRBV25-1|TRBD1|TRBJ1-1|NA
CASAARDRANTEAFF
TGTGCCAGCGCGGCGAGGGACAGGGCAAACACTGAAGCTTTCTTT
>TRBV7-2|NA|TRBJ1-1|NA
CASSLGAVGTEAFF
TGTGCCAGCAGCTTAGGGGCTGTGGGCACTGAAGCTTTCTTT
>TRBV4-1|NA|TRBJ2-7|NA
CASSQDWKGSVQYF
TGCGCCAGCAGCCAAGATTGGAAGGGGAGTGTGCAGTACTTC
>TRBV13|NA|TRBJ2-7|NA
CASSPRGTAYYEQYF
TGTGCCAGCAGCCCCCGGGGGACAGCATACTACGAGCAGTACTTC
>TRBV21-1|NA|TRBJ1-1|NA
CASRVKGGEPTNTEAFF
TGTGCCAGCAGGGTCAAGGGAGGCGAACCCACTAACACTGAAGCTTTCTTT
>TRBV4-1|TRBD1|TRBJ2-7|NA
CASSQVGDSSYEQYF
TGCGCCAGCAGCCAAGTTGGGGACAGCTCCTACGAGCAGTACTTC
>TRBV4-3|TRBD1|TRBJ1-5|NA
CASSQGTGSYDQPQHF
TGCGCCAGCAGCCAAGGGACAGGGTCCTACGATCAGCCCCAGCATTTT
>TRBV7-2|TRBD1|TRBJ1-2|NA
CASSKGQGSDGYTF
TGTGCCAGCAGCAAAGGACAGGGTTCGGATGGCTACACCTTC
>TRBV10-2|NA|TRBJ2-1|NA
CASSAPRSYNEQFF
TGCGCCAGCAGTGCCCCTAGGTCCTACAATGAGCAGTTCTTC
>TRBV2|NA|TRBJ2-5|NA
CASSGRVGQETQYF
TGTGCCAGCAGTGGGCGGGTCGGACAAGAGACCCAGTACTTC
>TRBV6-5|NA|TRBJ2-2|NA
CASIPAGTGELFF
TGTGCCAGCATCCCGGCGGGGACCGGGGAGCTGTTTTTT
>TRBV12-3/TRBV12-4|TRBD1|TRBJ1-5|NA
CASRGGDQPQHF
TGTGCCAGCAGAGGGGGCGATCAGCCCCAGCATTTT
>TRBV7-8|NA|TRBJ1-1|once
CASSNDGYTEAFF
TGTGCCAGCAGCAATGATGGGTACACTGAAGCTTTCTTT
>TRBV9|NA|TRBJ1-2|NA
CASSAEVANYGYTF
TGTGCCAGCAGCGCGGAGGTAGCTAACTATGGCTACACCTTC
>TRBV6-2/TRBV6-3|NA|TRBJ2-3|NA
CASSYSMGSTDTQYF
TGTGCCAGCAGTTACTCGATGGGGAGCACAGATACGCAGTATTTT
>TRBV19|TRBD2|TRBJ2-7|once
CASSRTSGSPYEQYF
TGTGCCAGTAGTAGGACTAGCGGGAGTCCCTACGAGCAGTACTTC
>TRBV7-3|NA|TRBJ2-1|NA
CASSPPSGPNEQFF
TGTGCCAGCAGCCCCCCCAGCGGGCCTAATGAGCAGTTCTTC
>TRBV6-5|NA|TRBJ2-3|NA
CASTVAGSYTDTQYF
TGTGCCAGCACGGTGGCGGGGTCGTATACAGATACGCAGTATTTT
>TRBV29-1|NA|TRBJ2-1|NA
CSVKRRLGYNEQFF
TGCAGCGTCAAACGCCGGTTAGGATACAATGAGCAGTTCTTC
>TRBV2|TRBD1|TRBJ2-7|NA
CASREDRGPTYEQYF
TGTGCCAGCAGGGAAGACAGGGGTCCTACCTACGAGCAGTACTTC
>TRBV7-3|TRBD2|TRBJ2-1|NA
CASSRGGSYNEQFF
TGTGCCAGCAGTCGCGGGGGGAGCTACAATGAGCAGTTCTTC